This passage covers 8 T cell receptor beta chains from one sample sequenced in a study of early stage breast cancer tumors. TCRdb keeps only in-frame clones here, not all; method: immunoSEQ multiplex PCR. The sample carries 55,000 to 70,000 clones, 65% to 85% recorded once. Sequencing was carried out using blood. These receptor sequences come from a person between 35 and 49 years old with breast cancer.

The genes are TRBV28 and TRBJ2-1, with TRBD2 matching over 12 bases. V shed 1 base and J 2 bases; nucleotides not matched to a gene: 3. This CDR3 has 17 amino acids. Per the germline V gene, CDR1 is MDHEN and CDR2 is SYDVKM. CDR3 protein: CASSLSSGRDPYNEQFF. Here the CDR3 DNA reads TGTGCCAGCAGTTTATCTAGCGGGAGGGACCCCTACAATGAGCAGTTCTTC. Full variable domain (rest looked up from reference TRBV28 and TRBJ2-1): DVKVTQSSRYLVKRTGEKVFLECVQDMDHENMFWYRQDPGLGLRLIYFSYDVKMKEKGDIPEGYSVSREKKERFSLILESASTNQTSMYLCASSLSSGRDPYNEQFFGPGTRLTVL.

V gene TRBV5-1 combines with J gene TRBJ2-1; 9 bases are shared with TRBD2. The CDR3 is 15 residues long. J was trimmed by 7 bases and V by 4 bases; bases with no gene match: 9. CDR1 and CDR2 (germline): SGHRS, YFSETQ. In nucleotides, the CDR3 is TGCGCCAGCAGCGATGCGGGAGGGGATATAAATGAGCAGTTCTTC. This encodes CASSDAGGDINEQFF. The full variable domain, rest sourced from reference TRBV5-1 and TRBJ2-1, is KAGVTQTPRYLIKTRGQQVTLSCSPISGHRSVSWYQQTPGQGLQFLFEYFSETQRNKGNFPGRFSGRQFSNSRSEMNVSTLELGDSALYLCASSDAGGDINEQFFGPGTRLTVL.

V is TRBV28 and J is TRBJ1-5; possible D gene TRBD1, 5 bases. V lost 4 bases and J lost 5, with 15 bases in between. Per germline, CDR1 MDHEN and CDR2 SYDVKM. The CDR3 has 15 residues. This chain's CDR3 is CASSSHRGGDQPQHF. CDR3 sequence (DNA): TGTGCCAGCAGTTCTCACCGGGGGGGAGATCAGCCCCAGCATTTT.

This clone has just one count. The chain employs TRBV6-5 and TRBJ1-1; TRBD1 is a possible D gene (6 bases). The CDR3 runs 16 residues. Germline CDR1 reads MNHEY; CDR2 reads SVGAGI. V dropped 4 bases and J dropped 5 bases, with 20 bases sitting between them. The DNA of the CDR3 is TGTGCCAGCAGTTCACTGAACAGGGAACTGCGAACTGAAGCTTTCTTT. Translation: CASSSLNRELRTEAFF.

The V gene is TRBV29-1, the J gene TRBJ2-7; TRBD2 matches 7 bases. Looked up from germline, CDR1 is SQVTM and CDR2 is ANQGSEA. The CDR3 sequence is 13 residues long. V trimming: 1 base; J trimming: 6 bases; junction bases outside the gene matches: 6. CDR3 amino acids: CSVEAGLVSEQYF. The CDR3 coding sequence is TGCAGCGTTGAAGCAGGACTAGTGAGCGAGCAGTACTTC.

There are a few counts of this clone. CDR3 residues: CASSLDSPREQYF. The CDR3 bases are TGTGCCAGCAGCTTGGACAGCCCTAGGGAGCAGTACTTC. The chain employs TRBV5-4 and TRBJ2-7; no firm D call. V lost 0 bases and J 7 bases, leaving 11 bases between the germline ends. CDR1 is SGHNT, CDR2 YYREEE, per germline (reference sequence). This CDR3 has 13 residues.

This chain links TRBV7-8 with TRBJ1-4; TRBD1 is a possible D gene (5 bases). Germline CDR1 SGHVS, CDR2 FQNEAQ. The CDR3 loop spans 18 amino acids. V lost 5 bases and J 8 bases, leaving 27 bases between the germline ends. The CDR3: CASSARGQGVGRREKLFF. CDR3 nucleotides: TGTGCCAGCAGCGCCAGAGGCCAAGGGGTCGGCAGGCGGGAAAAACTGTTTTTT.

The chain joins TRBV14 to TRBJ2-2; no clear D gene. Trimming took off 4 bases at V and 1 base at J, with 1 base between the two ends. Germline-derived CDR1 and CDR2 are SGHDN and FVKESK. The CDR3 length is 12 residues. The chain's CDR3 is CASSLNTGELFF. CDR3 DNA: TGTGCCAGCAGCCTGAACACCGGGGAGCTGTTTTTT.